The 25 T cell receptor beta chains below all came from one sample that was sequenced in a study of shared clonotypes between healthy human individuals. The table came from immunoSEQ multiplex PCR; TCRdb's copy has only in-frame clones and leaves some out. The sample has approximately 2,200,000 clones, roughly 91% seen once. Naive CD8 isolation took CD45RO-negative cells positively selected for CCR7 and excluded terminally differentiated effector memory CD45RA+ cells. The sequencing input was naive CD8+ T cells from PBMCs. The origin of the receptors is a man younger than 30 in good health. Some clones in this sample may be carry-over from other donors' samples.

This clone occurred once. The CDR3 region is CASSSTSGAYNEQFF. The CDR3 DNA reads TGTGCCAGCAGCTCGACTAGCGGGGCCTACAATGAGCAGTTCTTC. J is TRBJ2-1 and V is TRBV7-2; TRBD2 matches 11 bases. With 4 bases clipped from V and 2 bases from J, the junction kept 1 base outside the gene matches. The germline gives CDR1 SGHTA, CDR2 FQGNSA. The CDR3 has 15 residues.

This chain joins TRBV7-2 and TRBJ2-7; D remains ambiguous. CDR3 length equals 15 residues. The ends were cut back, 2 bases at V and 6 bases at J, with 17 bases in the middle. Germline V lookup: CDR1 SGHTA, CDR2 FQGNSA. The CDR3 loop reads CASSLPPGRFGEQYF. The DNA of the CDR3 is TGTGCCAGCAGCTTACCCCCCGGGCGGTTTGGCGAGCAGTACTTC.

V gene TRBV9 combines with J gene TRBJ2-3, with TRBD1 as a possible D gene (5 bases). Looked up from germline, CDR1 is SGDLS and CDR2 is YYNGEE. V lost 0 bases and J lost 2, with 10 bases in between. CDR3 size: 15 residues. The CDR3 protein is CASSVGGSTTDTQYF. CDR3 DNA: TGTGCCAGCAGCGTAGGGGGCTCTACCACAGATACGCAGTATTTT.

CDR3 bases: TGCGCCACCACCAGAGCGGGAGCGGCAGATACGCAGTATTTT. Translating it yields CATTRAGAADTQYF. The J gene is TRBJ2-3, the V gene TRBV10-2; 8 bases line up with TRBD2. This CDR3 is 14 amino acids long. Germline V CDR1 and CDR2: WSHSY, SAAADI. Germline trimming cut 10 bases from V and 4 bases from J; bases unmatched to any gene: 10.

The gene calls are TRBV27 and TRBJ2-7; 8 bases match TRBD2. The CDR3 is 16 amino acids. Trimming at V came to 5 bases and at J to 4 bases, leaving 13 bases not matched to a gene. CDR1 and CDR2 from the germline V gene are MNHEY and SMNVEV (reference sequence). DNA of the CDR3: TGTGCCAGCAGTCCCCGCAGTTTGTTAGCGGGATACGAGCAGTACTTC. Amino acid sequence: CASSPRSLLAGYEQYF.

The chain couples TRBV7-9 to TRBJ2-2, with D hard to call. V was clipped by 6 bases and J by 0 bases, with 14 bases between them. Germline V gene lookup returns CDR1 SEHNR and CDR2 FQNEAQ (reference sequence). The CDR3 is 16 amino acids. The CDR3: CASRSAPSANTGELFF. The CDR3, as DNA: TGTGCCAGCAGATCAGCCCCCTCTGCGAACACCGGGGAGCTGTTTTTT.

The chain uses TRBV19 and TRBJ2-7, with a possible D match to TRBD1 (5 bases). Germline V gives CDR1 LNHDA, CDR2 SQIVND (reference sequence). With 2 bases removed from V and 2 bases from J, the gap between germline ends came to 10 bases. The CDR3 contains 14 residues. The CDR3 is CASSIRGITYEQYF. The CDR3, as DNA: TGTGCCAGTAGTATAAGGGGAATTACCTACGAGCAGTACTTC.

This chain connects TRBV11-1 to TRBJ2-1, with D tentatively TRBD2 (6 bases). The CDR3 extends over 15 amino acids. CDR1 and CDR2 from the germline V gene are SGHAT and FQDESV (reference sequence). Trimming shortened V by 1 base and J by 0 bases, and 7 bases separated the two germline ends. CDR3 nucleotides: TGTGCCAGCAGCTTAGGGGGGGTCTCCTACAATGAGCAGTTCTTC. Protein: CASSLGGVSYNEQFF.

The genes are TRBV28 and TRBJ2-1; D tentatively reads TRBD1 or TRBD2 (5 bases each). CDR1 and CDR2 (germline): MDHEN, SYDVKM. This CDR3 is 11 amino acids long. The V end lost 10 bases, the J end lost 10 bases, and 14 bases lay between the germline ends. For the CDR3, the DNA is TGTGCCACCAAGAGGGGCAGCGAGCAGTTCTTC. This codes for CATKRGSEQFF.

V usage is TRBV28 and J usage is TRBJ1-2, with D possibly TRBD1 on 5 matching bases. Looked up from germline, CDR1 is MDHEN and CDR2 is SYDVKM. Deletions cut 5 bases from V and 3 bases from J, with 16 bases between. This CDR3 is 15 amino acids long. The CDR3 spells CASSPTSGVYYGYTF. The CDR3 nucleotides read TGTGCCAGCAGTCCCACGTCGGGGGTCTACTATGGCTACACCTTC.

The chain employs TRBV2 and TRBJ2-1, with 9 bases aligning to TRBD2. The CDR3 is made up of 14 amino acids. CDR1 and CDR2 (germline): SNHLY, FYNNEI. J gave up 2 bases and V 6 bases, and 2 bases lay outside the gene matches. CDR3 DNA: TGTGCCAGCAGGCGGGAGGGTGCCTACAATGAGCAGTTCTTC. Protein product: CASRREGAYNEQFF. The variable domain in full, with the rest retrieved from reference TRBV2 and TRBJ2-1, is EPEVTQTPSHQVTQMGQEVILRCVPISNHLYFYWYRQILGQKVEFLVSFYNNEISEKSEIFDDQFSVERPDGSNFTLKIRSTKLEDSAMYFCASRREGAYNEQFFGPGTRLTVL.

This CDR3 is CASDVQGNDGYTF. In DNA form, the CDR3 reads TGTGCCAGCGACGTTCAGGGGAATGATGGCTACACCTTC. V is TRBV28 and J is TRBJ1-2, with D perhaps TRBD1 (6 bases). Germline V CDR1 and CDR2: MDHEN, SYDVKM. The V gene lost 8 bases and the J gene lost 6 bases, with 16 bases spanning the gap. The CDR3 has 13 residues.

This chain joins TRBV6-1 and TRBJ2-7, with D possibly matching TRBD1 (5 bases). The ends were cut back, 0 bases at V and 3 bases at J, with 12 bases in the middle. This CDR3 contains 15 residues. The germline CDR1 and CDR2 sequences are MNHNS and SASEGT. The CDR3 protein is CASSEAPTDIYEQYF. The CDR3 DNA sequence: TGTGCCAGCAGTGAAGCTCCGACAGATATCTACGAGCAGTACTTC.

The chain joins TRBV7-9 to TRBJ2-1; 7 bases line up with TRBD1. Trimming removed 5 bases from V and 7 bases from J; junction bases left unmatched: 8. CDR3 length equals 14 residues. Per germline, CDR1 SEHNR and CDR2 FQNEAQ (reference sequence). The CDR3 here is CASSNRSQGNEQFF. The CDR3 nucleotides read TGTGCCAGCAGCAACAGGTCACAGGGGAATGAGCAGTTCTTC.

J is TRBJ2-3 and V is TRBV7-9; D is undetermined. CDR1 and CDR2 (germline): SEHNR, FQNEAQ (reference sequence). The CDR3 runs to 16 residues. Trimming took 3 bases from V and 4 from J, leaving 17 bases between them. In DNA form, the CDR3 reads TGTGCCAGCAGCTTCCCCCCTGCCAACCCCCCAGATACGCAGTATTTT. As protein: CASSFPPANPPDTQYF.

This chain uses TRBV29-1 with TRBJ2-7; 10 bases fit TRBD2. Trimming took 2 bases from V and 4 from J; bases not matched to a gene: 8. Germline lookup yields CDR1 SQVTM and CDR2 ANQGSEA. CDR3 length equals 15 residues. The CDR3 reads CSVELSSGRFYEQYF. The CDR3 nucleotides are TGCAGCGTTGAATTGTCTAGCGGGAGATTTTACGAGCAGTACTTC.

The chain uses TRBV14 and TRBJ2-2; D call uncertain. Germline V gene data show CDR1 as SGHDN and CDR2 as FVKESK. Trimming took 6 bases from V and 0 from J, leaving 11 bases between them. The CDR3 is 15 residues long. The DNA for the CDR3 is TGTGCCAGCAGGGCCTTAGGACCGAACACCGGGGAGCTGTTTTTT. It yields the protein CASRALGPNTGELFF. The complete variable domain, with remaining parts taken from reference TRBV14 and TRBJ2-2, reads EAGVTQFPSHSVIEKGQTVTLRCDPISGHDNLYWYRRVMGKEIKFLLHFVKESKQDESGMPNNRFLAERTGGTYSTLKVQPAELEDSGVYFCASRALGPNTGELFFGEGSRLTVL.

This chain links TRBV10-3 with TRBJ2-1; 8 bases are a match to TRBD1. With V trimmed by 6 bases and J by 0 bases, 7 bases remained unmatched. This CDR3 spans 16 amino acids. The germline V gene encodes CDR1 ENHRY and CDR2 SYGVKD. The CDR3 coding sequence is TGTGCCATCAGATCCGGGACAGGATTCTCCTACAATGAGCAGTTCTTC. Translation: CAIRSGTGFSYNEQFF.

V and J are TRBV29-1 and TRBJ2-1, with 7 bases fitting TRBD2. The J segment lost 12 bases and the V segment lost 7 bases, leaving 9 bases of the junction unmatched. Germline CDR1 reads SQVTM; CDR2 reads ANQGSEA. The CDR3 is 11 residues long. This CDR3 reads CSGRLAWGQFF. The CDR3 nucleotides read TGCAGCGGGCGACTAGCTTGGGGGCAGTTCTTC.

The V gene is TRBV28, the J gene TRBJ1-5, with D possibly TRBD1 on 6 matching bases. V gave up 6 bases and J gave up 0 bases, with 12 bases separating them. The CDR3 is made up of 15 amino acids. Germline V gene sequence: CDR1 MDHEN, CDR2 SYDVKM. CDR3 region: CASSLQGNSNQPQHF. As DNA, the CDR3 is TGTGCCAGCAGCCTCCAGGGGAATAGCAATCAGCCCCAGCATTTT. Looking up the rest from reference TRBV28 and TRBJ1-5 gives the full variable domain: DVKVTQSSRYLVKRTGEKVFLECVQDMDHENMFWYRQDPGLGLRLIYFSYDVKMKEKGDIPEGYSVSREKKERFSLILESASTNQTSMYLCASSLQGNSNQPQHFGDGTRLSIL.

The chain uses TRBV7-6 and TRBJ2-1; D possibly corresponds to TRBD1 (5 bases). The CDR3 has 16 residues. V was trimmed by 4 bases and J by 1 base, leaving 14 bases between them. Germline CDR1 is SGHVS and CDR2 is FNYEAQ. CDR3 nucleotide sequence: TGTGCCAGCAGCTCCGAGTCAGGGTTATCCTACAATGAGCAGTTCTTC. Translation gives CASSSESGLSYNEQFF.

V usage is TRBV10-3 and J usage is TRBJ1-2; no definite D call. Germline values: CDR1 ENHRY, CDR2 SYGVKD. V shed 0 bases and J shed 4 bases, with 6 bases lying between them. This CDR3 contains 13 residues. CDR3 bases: TGTGCCATCAGTGAGTCAAGGGTCTATGGCTACACCTTC. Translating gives CAISESRVYGYTF.

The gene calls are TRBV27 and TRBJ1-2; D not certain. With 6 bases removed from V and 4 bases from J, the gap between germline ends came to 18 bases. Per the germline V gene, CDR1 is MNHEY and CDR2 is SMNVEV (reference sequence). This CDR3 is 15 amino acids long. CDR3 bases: TGTGCCAGCAGCCCCGGGAGAGTATCCCCCTATGGCTACACCTTC. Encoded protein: CASSPGRVSPYGYTF.

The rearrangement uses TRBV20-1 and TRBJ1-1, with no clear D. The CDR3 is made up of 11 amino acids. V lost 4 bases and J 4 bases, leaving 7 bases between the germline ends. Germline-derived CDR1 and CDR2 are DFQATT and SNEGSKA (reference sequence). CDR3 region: CSATRITEAFF. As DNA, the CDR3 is TGCAGTGCTACCAGAATCACTGAAGCTTTCTTT.

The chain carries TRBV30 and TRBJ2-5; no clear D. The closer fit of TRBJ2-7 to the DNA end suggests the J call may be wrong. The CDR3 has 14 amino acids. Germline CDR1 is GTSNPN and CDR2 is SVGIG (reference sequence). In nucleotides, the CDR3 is TGTGCCTGGAGTCCGCAGCCTTATTCCTACGAGCAGTACTTC. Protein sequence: CAWSPQPYSYEQYF.